One and the same sample provided the 2 T cell receptor beta chains below, sequenced in a study of early T cells in non-severe SARS-CoV-2 infection. TCRdb re-analysed the 5' RACE reads in MiXCR, keeping a single row per CDR3 protein. The sample shows some 71,000 distinct CDR3 sequences, roughly 15% of them seen only once. Sequencing was done on a sample of whole blood. The source of these receptors is an adult who was a healthcare worker with PCR-confirmed SARS-CoV-2 infection or an uninfected control (not recorded which).

There are many counts of this clonotype. CDR3 in amino acids: CASSPTNTRLNTEAFF. In nucleotides, the CDR3 is TGTGCCAGCAGCCCAACCAACACACGATTGAACACTGAAGCTTTCTTT. This chain links TRBV11-2 with TRBJ1-1; D is uncertain. CDR3 length: 16 amino acids. The V end was cut by 5 bases, the J end by 0 bases, with 16 bases between. Germline CDR1 reads SGHAT; CDR2 reads FQNNGV.

The chain employs TRBV10-2 and TRBJ1-6; D gene uncertain. The CDR3 totals 12 residues. The V end was cut by 6 bases, the J end by 9 bases, with 9 bases between. Germline V gene data show CDR1 as WSHSY and CDR2 as SAAADI. CDR3 residues: CASRDAPSPLHF. The DNA for the CDR3 is TGCGCCAGCAGAGATGCCCCTTCACCCCTCCACTTT.